The 17 T cell receptor beta chains listed next were all sequenced from one sample in a study of T-cell memory formation after mild COVID-19. From the 5' RACE reads, TCRdb called clonotypes with MiXCR, one entry per CDR3 protein. The sample lists more than 45,000 distinct CDR3 sequences, approximately 9% occurring once. Sequencing input: PBMCs or a T cell subset sorted from them (not recorded which). These receptor sequences come from an adult woman who had mild COVID-19 (a few samples of this study predate the infection). Cell type and time point are not known.

For this clonotype: A much bigger clone sits one base away, suggesting this may be a read error. The chain couples TRBV7-8 to TRBJ2-3, with 7 positions matching TRBD2. The CDR3 consists of 16 residues. Germline-derived CDR1 and CDR2 are SGHVS and FQNEAQ. Trimming cost V 5 bases and J 1 base; bases outside gene matches: 9. CDR3 region: CASSPIGGGGTDTQYF. In DNA, the CDR3 is TGTGCCAGCAGCCCCATTGGGGGGGGGGGCACAGATACGCAGTATTTT.

This clonotype was seen only a few times. The chain employs TRBV7-3 and TRBJ1-2, with TRBD1 identical over 10 bases. The CDR3 extends over 15 amino acids. CDR1 and CDR2 (germline): SGHTA, FQGTGA. Unmatched junction bases numbered 10, after V lost 5 bases and J lost 7 bases. This CDR3 is CASSPMTGGQAGYTF. CDR3 coding DNA: TGTGCCAGCAGCCCTATGACAGGGGGCCAGGCTGGCTACACCTTC.

The CDR3 DNA is TGTGCCAGCAGTCCGGGACAGGGGGCCGTCGAGCAGTACTTC. It translates to CASSPGQGAVEQYF. V gene TRBV7-3 combines with J gene TRBJ2-7; 12 bases are a match to TRBD1. With 6 bases clipped from V and 6 bases from J, the junction kept 6 bases outside the gene matches. This CDR3 contains 14 residues. The germline gives CDR1 SGHTA, CDR2 FQGTGA.

The CDR3 region is CASSSSFSGQGAEAFF. CDR3 nucleotide sequence: TGTGCCAGCAGCAGTTCCTTTTCGGGACAGGGGGCTGAAGCTTTCTTT. V and J are TRBV21-1 and TRBJ1-1; whether TRBD1, the table's D call, matches the DNA was not checked. TRBV21-1 is a pseudogene. The CDR3 totals 16 residues.

The chain recombines TRBV12-3 or TRBV12-4 with TRBJ1-2; D unclear. The CDR3 extends over 13 amino acids. V shed 4 bases and J shed 8 bases, with 14 bases lying between them. CDR3 sequence: CASSSPAYGGYTF. The CDR3 region has the DNA TGTGCCAGCAGTTCCCCGGCCTATGGAGGCTACACCTTC.

A few counts support this clonotype. The chain couples TRBV12-3 or TRBV12-4 to TRBJ1-2, with D perhaps matching TRBD1 (5 bases). This CDR3 comprises 16 residues. Trimming took off 5 bases at V and 2 bases at J, with 18 bases between the two ends. The CDR3 spells CASSRFDSMRNYGYTF. The CDR3 DNA follows: TGTGCCAGCAGTCGTTTTGACAGCATGAGAAACTATGGCTACACCTTC.

This clonotype was picked up a small number of times. The chain couples TRBV4-2 to TRBJ2-3; D is possibly TRBD2 (6 bases). Per germline, CDR1 LGHNA and CDR2 YNFKEQ. The CDR3 is made up of 16 amino acids. Trimming removed 0 bases at V and 7 bases at J, with 17 bases between. CDR3 in amino acids: CASSQDMAGSINTQYF. The CDR3, as DNA: TGTGCCAGCAGCCAAGATATGGCCGGGAGTATAAATACGCAGTATTTT.

Many counts were recorded for this clonotype. The V gene is TRBV11-2, the J gene TRBJ2-1; D ambiguous. The CDR3 spans 12 residues. CDR1 is SGHAT and CDR2 is FQNNGV in the germline V gene. Trimming shortened V by 3 bases and J by 5 bases, and 5 bases separated the two germline ends. This CDR3 reads CASSFSNNEQFF. DNA for the CDR3: TGTGCCAGCAGCTTTTCAAACAATGAGCAGTTCTTC.

The chain uses TRBV2 and TRBJ1-2, with a tentative D call TRBD1 (6 bases). V was shortened by 6 bases and J by 1 base, with 15 bases between the two germline ends. Germline-derived CDR1 and CDR2 are SNHLY and FYNNEI. This CDR3 region has 15 residues. This CDR3 reads CASREFQGYNYGYTF. The CDR3 bases are TGTGCCAGCAGAGAATTCCAGGGGTATAACTATGGCTACACCTTC.

This clonotype showed up many times. The chain employs TRBV20-1 and TRBJ2-2; perhaps TRBD1 as D (6 bases). The CDR3 spans 15 residues. Germline CDR1 is DFQATT and CDR2 is SNEGSKA (reference sequence). V was trimmed by 4 bases and J by 2 bases, leaving 14 bases between them. CDR3 loop: CSATLPGQNTGELFF. CDR3 DNA: TGCAGTGCTACATTGCCGGGACAAAACACCGGGGAGCTGTTTTTT.

This chain connects TRBV13 to TRBJ2-2; D call uncertain. The CDR3 is 14 residues long. Trimming pared 5 bases from V and 4 bases from J, leaving 11 bases between. Per germline, CDR1 PRHDT and CDR2 FYEKMQ (reference sequence). DNA of the CDR3: TGTGCCAGCAGCCCGTACCATCCCACCGGGGAGCTGTTTTTT. Translation gives CASSPYHPTGELFF.

The sample holds many counts of this clonotype. V and J are TRBV5-1 and TRBJ2-3, with D possibly matching TRBD2 (7 bases). Trimming took off 5 bases at V and 4 bases at J, with 14 bases between the two ends. Germline assignment: CDR1 SGHRS and CDR2 YFSETQ. The CDR3 covers 14 residues. CDR3 sequence (DNA): TGCGCCAGCAGGTCGCAGGGGAGGGCAGATACGCAGTATTTT. It codes for CASRSQGRADTQYF.

This clonotype was observed at least ten times. The chain links TRBV7-7 to TRBJ2-5; 7 bases map to TRBD1. This CDR3 is 15 amino acids long. V lost 4 bases, J lost 5 bases, and 10 bases stayed unmatched. Germline V gene lookup returns CDR1 SSHAT and CDR2 FNYEAQ (reference sequence). CDR3 in amino acids: CASSSGTVGAETQYF. The DNA for the CDR3 is TGTGCCAGCAGCTCCGGGACAGTAGGCGCGGAGACCCAGTACTTC.

This chain uses TRBV12-5 with TRBJ2-3; 8 bases align to TRBD2. V lost 4 bases to trimming and J lost 3 bases; unmatched junction nucleotides: 12. This CDR3 region has 17 residues. Germline loops: CDR1 LGHNT, CDR2 FRNRAP. The CDR3 loop is CASGWGLEREPTDTQYF. CDR3 in DNA: TGTGCTAGTGGTTGGGGGCTCGAGCGGGAGCCTACAGATACGCAGTATTTT.

In its sample, this clonotype was seen many times. CDR3 coding DNA: TGCAGTGCTAGAAGCCCGGGGGGGCCCACCTACGAGCAGTACTTC. It codes for CSARSPGGPTYEQYF. The chain is built from TRBV20-1 and TRBJ2-7; TRBD2 agrees at 8 bases. Germline V gene lookup returns CDR1 DFQATT and CDR2 SNEGSKA (reference sequence). This CDR3 region has 15 residues. V was pared by 2 bases and J by 2 bases, with 8 bases of the junction left unmatched.

The rearrangement links TRBV6-5 to TRBJ1-4; D remains unclear. The CDR3 sequence is 15 residues long. Trimming pared 0 bases from V and 2 bases from J, leaving 7 bases between. Per the germline V gene, CDR1 is MNHEY and CDR2 is SVGAGI. Here the CDR3 reads CASSYSTATNEKLFF. In DNA, the CDR3 is TGTGCCAGCAGTTACTCGACGGCTACTAATGAAAAACTGTTTTTT.

V usage is TRBV20-1 and J usage is TRBJ2-7, with a possible D match to TRBD2 (5 bases). Germline values: CDR1 DFQATT, CDR2 SNEGSKA (reference sequence). Trimming shortened V by 4 bases and J by 1 base, and 11 bases separated the two germline ends. The CDR3 extends over 13 amino acids. The CDR3 region has the DNA TGCAGTGCTATCGGAGCGGTTTCCTACGAGCAGTACTTC. Amino acid sequence: CSAIGAVSYEQYF.